This T cell receptor (beta chain) is from a study of siplizumab effects on memory and regulatory T cells. Here immunoSEQ multiplex PCR was the method, and the copy in TCRdb shows in-frame clones only, minus some. The data hold over 80,000 clones, with roughly 94% observed a single time. The germline V and J ends were trimmed by 0 bases and 4 bases, with 9 bases remaining between them. CDR1 GTSNPN and CDR2 SVGIG come from the germline V gene (reference sequence). There are 13 residues in the CDR3. This clonotype was obtained from a human donor in good health. Sequencing was performed on non-Treg CD4+ T cells sorted from blood. The V and J genes are TRBV30 and TRBJ1-2; D might be TRBD1 (5 bases). The CDR3 loop is CAWSVRGGYGYTF. The CDR3 nucleotides read TGTGCCTGGAGTGTACGGGGCGGCTATGGCTACACCTTC.